This record looks at one TCR beta chain sequence and its context. The antigen it binds to is not known. Per-base quality was not reported, and no clone a single base away is much larger than it. This sample is drawn from a study of beta chain features in type 1 diabetes (dated by TCRdb to 2017 to 2018). A note on the overall study: Mean age, gender distribution, total cell number and subset yield were not different between patients and healthy donors. A total of approximately 100,000,000 sorted cells were examined across all samples, and the number of cells per subset was strongly correlated with RNA yield. In the study, TCRB repertoires of sorted circulating CD4+ T cell subsets from recently diagnosed type 1 diabetes patients were compared with those of matched healthy donors. Whereas all 28 donors provided naive and central memory subsets, regulatory and stem cell-like memory subsets were isolated from just 8 patients and roughly eight healthy donors. Here is what the overall study found, with its caveats: Because cDNA was sequenced instead of genomic DNA, activated cells with high expression could be over-represented, although the groups did not differ in activation or CD3 levels. Type 1 diabetes patients showed a moderate but significant shortening of TCRB CDR3 length in all four CD4+ subsets. Shorter templates might be favored by PCR, yet because patient and control samples were amplified and corrected together, any such skew would affect both groups equally. Patients with type 1 diabetes made fewer insertions and deleted more nucleotides at VDJ recombination sites, implying thymic rearrangement abnormalities. Because small numbers of individuals were included in the HLA sub-analyses, any influence of HLA type on TCRB rearrangement was left unresolved. Naive, central memory and regulatory TCRB repertoires appeared to be more alike among patients than among healthy donors.

The entire amount of isolated RNA was reverse transcribed using the High Capacity cDNA Reverse Transcription Kit, so the sequenced TCRB transcripts were expressed ones. Deep immunoSEQ sequencing was applied to naive, central memory and regulatory T cell samples, giving an average of around 4 million total reads per sample. Sorted cells were lysed in RLT buffer, and RNA was extracted using DNase-treated RNeasy Micro or Mini kits according to cell number. To prevent cross-contamination, each cell subset was processed individually, whereas patient and healthy donor samples were processed jointly. TCRB sequences were amplified from cDNA with the immunoSEQ multiplex PCR, producing 87-bp fragments spanning the CDR3 region. The amplicons were sequenced using the Illumina HiSeq platform. The study's own analysis went as follows. Synthetic template baselines were used to correct PCR bias computationally, reads within Hamming distance 2 were collapsed together, and singletons that could not be merged were discarded. Reads were aligned to IMGT to assign V, D and J genes, CDR3 length, and insertions or deletions at six rearrangement sites. Within each subset, clonotype counts were normalized to sorted cell number, and only after that were true diversity and Gini coefficients computed with the tcR R package. The overlap coefficient, calculated on TCRB nucleotide sequences, was used to measure repertoire sharing. Out-of-frame TCRB sequences from naive cells were analyzed as a proxy for the pre-selection repertoire. Drawn from immuneACCESS, this table holds only the in-frame rearrangements with V and J called that TCRdb kept. Clones are partly lost; checked studies trace under half to an unresolved V gene and leave the rest unexplained. V and J calls and clone size are as listed in that table; D and trimming were resolved from the DNA. Present in this sample are about 650,000 clones, roughly 12% of which were seen just once. The ten largest make up around 0.12% of the sample.

For this chain, trimming is 2 bases at the V end and 3 bases at the J end, and the number of junction bases without a gene match is 7. The CDR3 spans 15 residues, from the cysteine through the phenylalanine. Of all the DNA, just the CDR3 is kept, 45 bases in frame from base 1. For CDR1 and CDR2, the germline V gene lists SGHTA and FQGNSA. Each donor gave one peripheral blood draw, averaging approximately 110 mL, which was collected into heparinised tubes. A BD FACSAria II and a panel including CD45RO, CCR7, CD25, CD127, CD95 and CD27 were used to sort naive, central memory, regulatory and stem cell-like memory CD4+ T cells. All sorted populations exceeded 95% purity. PBMCs were isolated immediately by Lymphoprep density gradient centrifugation and stained directly without culture. So that batch effects would be minimized, each experiment stained and sorted samples in pairs, pairing one healthy donor with one patient.

Rearrangement joined TRBV7-2 to TRBJ2-7, with 7 bases in between that match TRBD2. The clonotype was recovered from a young man with type 1 diabetes. The sequenced sample consisted of naive CD4+ T cells from blood. The cell subset or site label of this sample denotes: true naive CD4+ T cells. CDR3 region: CASSLIWEGNYEQYF. The nucleotides read TGTGCCAGCAGCTTAATATGGGAGGGGAACTACGAGCAGTACTTC.